This TCR beta chain was found in a study of CD8+CD57+ T cells in acquired aplastic anemia. Study summary: DNA per sorted CD4+ or CD8+ sample ranged 0.2 to 27.4 ug, averaging around 3 ug.

Only patients with CD8+CD57+ cell expansion on flow cytometry were chosen for sequencing. It was genomic DNA that served as the template for profiling TCR beta VDJ and CDR3. TCRdb independently ran MiXCR on the reads; one entry per CDR3 protein. The sample holds 75,000 to 80,000 distinct CDR3 sequences, roughly two thirds seen once. Trimming stripped 2 bases from V and 5 bases from J, with 9 bases between. In germline, CDR1 is ENHRY, CDR2 SYGVKD. The CDR3 spans 13 residues. The sequence came from a human donor with aplastic anemia. Sequences were obtained from sorted CD4+, CD8+, or CD8+CD57+ T cells (not recorded which) from PBMCs. The V call is TRBV10-3, the J call TRBJ2-5; D remains ambiguous. Here the CDR3 DNA reads TGTGCCATCAGTGAGGTAGTAAGTGAGACCCAGTACTTC. It is translated as CAISEVVSETQYF.